The clone carrying this T cell receptor beta chain appeared many times. The data derive from a study of T cell repertoires in cytomegalovirus infection. TCRdb passed the reads through MiXCR, listing each CDR3 protein once. The sample holds roughly 300,000 distinct CDR3 sequences, more than 20% seen once. The TCR originated in a human donor in good health (CMV status not recorded). Some clones in this sample may be carry-over from other donors' samples. Sequences were obtained from PBMCs.

The CDR3 DNA reads as TGTGCCAGCAGTCCTAGCGGGGGGAGCTACGAGCAGTACTTC. This translates into CASSPSGGSYEQYF. The chain couples TRBV28 to TRBJ2-7; TRBD2 matches 11 bases. This CDR3 is 14 amino acids long. V lost 5 bases, J lost 3 bases, and 3 bases stayed unmatched. Germline CDR1 and CDR2: MDHEN and SYDVKM.